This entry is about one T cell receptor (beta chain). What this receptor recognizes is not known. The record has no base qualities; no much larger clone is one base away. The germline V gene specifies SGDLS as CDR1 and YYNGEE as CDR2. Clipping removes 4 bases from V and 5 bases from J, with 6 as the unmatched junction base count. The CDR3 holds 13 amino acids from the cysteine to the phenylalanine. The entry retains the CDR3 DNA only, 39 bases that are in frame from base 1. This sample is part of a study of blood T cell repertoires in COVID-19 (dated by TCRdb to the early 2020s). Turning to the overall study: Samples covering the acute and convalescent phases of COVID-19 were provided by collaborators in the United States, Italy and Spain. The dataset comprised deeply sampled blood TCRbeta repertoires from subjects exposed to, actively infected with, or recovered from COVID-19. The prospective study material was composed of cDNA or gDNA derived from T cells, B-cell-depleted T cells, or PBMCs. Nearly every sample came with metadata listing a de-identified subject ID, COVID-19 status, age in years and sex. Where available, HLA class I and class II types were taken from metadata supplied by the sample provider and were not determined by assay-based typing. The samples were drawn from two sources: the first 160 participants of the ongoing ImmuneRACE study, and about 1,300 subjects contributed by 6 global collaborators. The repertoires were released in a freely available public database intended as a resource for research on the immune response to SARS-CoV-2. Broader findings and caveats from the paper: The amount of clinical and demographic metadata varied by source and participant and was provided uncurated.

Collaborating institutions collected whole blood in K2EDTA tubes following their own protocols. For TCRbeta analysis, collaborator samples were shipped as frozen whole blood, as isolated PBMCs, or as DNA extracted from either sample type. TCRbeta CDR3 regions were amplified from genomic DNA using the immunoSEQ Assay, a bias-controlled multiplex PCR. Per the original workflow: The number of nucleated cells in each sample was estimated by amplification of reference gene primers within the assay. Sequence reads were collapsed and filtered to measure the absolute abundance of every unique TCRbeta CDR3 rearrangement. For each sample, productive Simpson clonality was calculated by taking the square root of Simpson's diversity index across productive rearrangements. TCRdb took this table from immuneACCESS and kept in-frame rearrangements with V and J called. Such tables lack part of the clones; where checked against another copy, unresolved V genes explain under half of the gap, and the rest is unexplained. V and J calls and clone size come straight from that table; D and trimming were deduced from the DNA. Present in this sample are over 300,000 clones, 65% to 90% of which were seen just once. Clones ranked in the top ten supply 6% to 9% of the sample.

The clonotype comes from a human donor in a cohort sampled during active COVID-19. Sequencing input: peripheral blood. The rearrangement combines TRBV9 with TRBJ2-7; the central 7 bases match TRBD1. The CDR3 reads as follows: CASSLQTGDEQYF. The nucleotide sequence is TGTGCCAGCAGCCTACAAACAGGGGACGAGCAGTACTTC. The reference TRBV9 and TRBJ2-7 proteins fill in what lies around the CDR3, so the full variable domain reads DSGVTQTPKHLITATGQRVTLRCSPRSGDLSVYWYQQSLDQGLQFLIQYYNGEERAKGNILERFSAQQFPDLHSELNLSSLELGDSALYFCASSLQTGDEQYFGPGTRLTVT.